This TCR beta chain derives from a study of blood T cells in healthy people across ages. Study-wide results and limits: What prevented conclusive comparison of naive and antigen-experienced cells was that PBMCs were unsorted. A strong correlation was found between TCR beta diversity and the percentage of naive T cells. Whereas aged donors had fewer naive CD4+ cells, long-lived donors had more of them and higher diversity. CMV status of donors was not determined, possibly confounding expanded clonotype changes.

Next came a second PCR, run for about 7 to 12 cycles, which used a sample-barcoded 5' primer along with a J-beta primer mix. A single record per CDR3 protein comes from TCRdb applying MiXCR to the 5' RACE reads. The table lists about 1.6 million distinct CDR3 sequences, about 35% of them singletons. This clonotype was seen at least ten times. What it binds is not known. In germline, CDR1 is SEHNR, CDR2 FQNEAQ (reference sequence). V shed 5 bases and J 2 bases; nucleotides not matched to a gene: 6. The CDR3 totals 15 residues. The rearrangement uses TRBV7-9 and TRBJ2-3; 8 bases line up with TRBD2. This receptor was identified in a woman in her twenties or thirties in good health. Material: blood. As DNA, the CDR3 is TGTGCCAGCAGCGTCACTAGCGGCTTCACAGATACGCAGTATTTT. It yields the protein CASSVTSGFTDTQYF.